These 30 T cell receptor beta chains share one sample of origin, sequenced in a study of CD8 T cells in Susac syndrome. RNA, at about 0.5 to 1 ug, was reverse transcribed with random hexamers. A single record per CDR3 protein comes from TCRdb applying MiXCR to the immunoSEQ multiplex PCR reads. In the table there are about 180,000 distinct CDR3 sequences, roughly 94% of which are singletons. Sequenced input: CD4+ T cells from PBMCs. The receptors shown here come from a human donor with Susac syndrome.

The J gene is TRBJ2-7, the V gene TRBV6-6; D gene unclear. Between the trimmed V and J ends, which lost 1 base and 3 bases, there was a span of 7 bases. Looked up from germline, CDR1 is MNHNY and CDR2 is SVGAGI (reference sequence). This CDR3 has 13 amino acids. The CDR3 reads CASSYLTDYEQYF. DNA of the CDR3: TGTGCCAGCAGTTACTTGACCGACTACGAGCAGTACTTC.

The chain recombines TRBV5-1 with TRBJ1-1; D is undetermined. Trimming removed 3 bases from V and 1 base from J, with 10 bases in between. Germline-derived CDR1 and CDR2 are SGHRS and YFSETQ. The CDR3 consists of 14 residues. The chain's CDR3 is CASSSLEGNTEAFF. DNA for the CDR3: TGCGCCAGCAGCTCGCTGGAGGGGAACACTGAAGCTTTCTTT.

V and J are TRBV28 and TRBJ1-1, with 8 bases that match TRBD1. Germline lookup yields CDR1 MDHEN and CDR2 SYDVKM. This CDR3 region has 11 residues. With V trimmed by 11 bases and J by 7 bases, 6 bases remained unmatched. CDR3 residues: CAAGTGLEAFF. DNA of the CDR3: TGTGCCGCCGGGACAGGTCTTGAAGCTTTCTTT.

The gene calls are TRBV12-3 or TRBV12-4 and TRBJ2-5, with a tentative D call TRBD2 (6 bases). V was pared by 8 bases and J by 4 bases, with 11 bases between. The CDR3 runs to 12 residues. DNA of the CDR3: TGTGCCAGCCTCGGGAGTGTAGAGACCCAGTACTTC. This sequence encodes CASLGSVETQYF.

This clonotype was detected only once. This chain connects TRBV29-1 to TRBJ1-1; no definite D call. The CDR3 contains 13 residues. Germline V lookup: CDR1 SQVTM, CDR2 ANQGSEA. V lost 1 base and J lost 13, with 19 bases in between. The CDR3 sequence: CSVEAPLTDYGFF. The CDR3 bases are TGCAGCGTTGAAGCGCCCCTGACGGATTATGGTTTCTTT.

The genes are TRBV5-1 and TRBJ2-3; D unclear. Germline V CDR1 and CDR2: SGHRS, YFSETQ. The CDR3 spans 14 residues. V was clipped by 3 bases and J by 6 bases, with 14 bases between them. CDR3 residues: CASSSGRPRDTQYF. The CDR3 DNA reads as TGCGCCAGCAGCTCCGGACGGCCCAGGGATACGCAGTATTTT.

V and J are TRBV5-1 and TRBJ1-1; 9 bases line up with TRBD1. CDR1 is SGHRS, CDR2 YFSETQ, per germline. V shed 0 bases, J shed 5 bases, and the junction held 5 bases outside the gene matches. This CDR3 has 15 residues. The CDR3 loop is CASSLEGQGATEAFF. As DNA, the CDR3 is TGCGCCAGCAGCTTGGAGGGACAGGGAGCGACTGAAGCTTTCTTT.

J is TRBJ1-1 and V is TRBV20-1; D call uncertain. CDR3 length equals 12 residues. V dropped 5 bases and J dropped 1 base, with 8 bases sitting between them. The germline V gene has CDR1 DFQATT and CDR2 SNEGSKA (reference sequence). The CDR3 DNA sequence: TGCAGTGCTGGGGAGCCGAACACTGAAGCTTTCTTT. It codes for CSAGEPNTEAFF.

The chain couples TRBV5-1 to TRBJ1-6; TRBD1 matches 9 bases. With 2 bases clipped from V and 7 bases from J, the junction kept 10 bases outside the gene matches. Germline V lookup: CDR1 SGHRS, CDR2 YFSETQ. The CDR3 sequence is 17 residues long. CDR3 sequence reads: CASSLISSGQGNSPLHF. The DNA of the CDR3 is TGCGCCAGCAGCTTAATCTCTTCGGGACAGGGAAATTCACCCCTCCACTTT. The complete variable domain, with remaining parts taken from reference TRBV5-1 and TRBJ1-6, reads KAGVTQTPRYLIKTRGQQVTLSCSPISGHRSVSWYQQTPGQGLQFLFEYFSETQRNKGNFPGRFSGRQFSNSRSEMNVSTLELGDSALYLCASSLISSGQGNSPLHFGNGTRLTVT.

The gene calls are TRBV20-1 and TRBJ2-1; D may be TRBD1 (6 bases). Trimming pared 5 bases from V and 12 bases from J, leaving 11 bases between. Germline V gene sequence: CDR1 DFQATT, CDR2 SNEGSKA (reference sequence). This CDR3 has 10 amino acids. The CDR3 sequence: CSALDSMQFF. CDR3 coding DNA: TGCAGTGCTTTGGACAGTATGCAGTTCTTC.

This chain joins TRBV20-1 and TRBJ2-7, with 9 bases aligning to TRBD1. Germline assignment: CDR1 DFQATT and CDR2 SNEGSKA (reference sequence). V shed 6 bases and J 6 bases; nucleotides not matched to a gene: 9. This CDR3 is 13 amino acids long. CDR3 sequence (DNA): TGCAGTGCCAACGGACAGGGGACGGGCGAGCAGTACTTC. Encoded protein: CSANGQGTGEQYF.

The chain joins TRBV2 to TRBJ2-7, with D maybe TRBD1 (6 bases). Germline CDR1 reads SNHLY; CDR2 reads FYNNEI. The CDR3 is 13 amino acids. V lost 5 bases and J 4 bases, leaving 12 bases between the germline ends. CDR3 nucleotides: TGTGCCAGCAGTACCGGGACAACGTACGAGCAGTACTTC. It codes for CASSTGTTYEQYF.

The V call is TRBV24-1, the J call TRBJ2-1, with 8 bases aligning to TRBD1. The length of the CDR3 is 13 residues. V was clipped by 4 bases and J by 12 bases; unmatched bases: 7. The germline V gene has CDR1 KGHDR and CDR2 SFDVKD. This CDR3 is CATSERTGLGQFF. CDR3 sequence (DNA): TGTGCCACCAGTGAGAGGACAGGGCTGGGGCAGTTCTTC.

The chain couples TRBV6-2 or TRBV6-3 to TRBJ1-1, with unresolved D. CDR1 and CDR2 (germline): MNHEY, SVGEGT. V was shortened by 5 bases and J by 4 bases, with 11 bases between the two germline ends. The CDR3 has 13 residues. The CDR3 bases are TGTGCCAGCAGTATGAGACACGTCACTGAAGCTTTCTTT. The encoded protein is CASSMRHVTEAFF.

The sample holds a few counts of this clonotype. This chain uses TRBV20-1 with TRBJ2-7; no clear D. This CDR3 comprises 12 residues. The germline V and J ends were trimmed by 0 bases and 4 bases, with 7 bases remaining between them. Germline assignment: CDR1 DFQATT and CDR2 SNEGSKA (reference sequence). CDR3 sequence (DNA): TGCAGTGCTAGAGAAGACGGTTACGAGCAGTACTTC. Amino acids: CSAREDGYEQYF.

Only a few counts were recorded for this clonotype. The chain combines TRBV4-3 with TRBJ2-5; TRBD2 aligns across 7 bases. The V gene's germline CDR1 is LGHNA and CDR2 YSLEER. The ends lost 2 bases at V and 1 base at J; junction bases unmatched: 4. The CDR3 has 15 residues. CDR3 loop: CASSQSGTIQETQYF. The CDR3 coding sequence is TGCGCCAGCAGCCAATCCGGGACTATCCAAGAGACCCAGTACTTC.

This rearrangement joins TRBV29-1 to TRBJ2-1; D remains unclear. CDR3 length equals 10 residues. Per germline, CDR1 SQVTM and CDR2 ANQGSEA. V lost 6 bases, J lost 9 bases, and 9 bases lay in between. DNA of the CDR3: TGCAGCGTCGCACGTGGTGAGCAGTTCTTC. Translated, it gives CSVARGEQFF.

The chain joins TRBV23-1 to TRBJ2-5, with D tentatively TRBD1 (5 bases). TRBV23-1 falls under the ORF class, with uncertain function. Trimming cost V 3 bases and J 5 bases, with 16 bases left between them. The CDR3 is 15 residues long. The CDR3 region is CASSQLRVQEETQYF. The DNA for the CDR3 is TGCGCCAGCAGTCAGCTTAGGGTACAGGAGGAGACCCAGTACTTC.

The chain recombines TRBV30 with TRBJ1-3, with D possibly TRBD1 on 5 matching bases. This CDR3 has 13 amino acids. Trimming stripped 0 bases from V and 8 bases from J, with 11 bases between. Germline CDR1 reads GTSNPN; CDR2 reads SVGIG (reference sequence). This CDR3 reads CAWSVSGADTIYF. CDR3 DNA: TGTGCCTGGAGTGTGAGTGGGGCGGACACCATATATTTT.

This rearrangement joins TRBV28 to TRBJ2-1; no clear D. This CDR3 is built from 13 residues. From germline, CDR1 is MDHEN and CDR2 SYDVKM. V was cut by 5 bases and J by 8 bases, with 13 bases left in between. The chain's CDR3 is CASSRRTKDEQFF. CDR3 DNA: TGTGCCAGCAGTCGACGGACGAAGGATGAGCAGTTCTTC.

The chain uses TRBV20-1 and TRBJ1-5; 9 nucleotides line up with TRBD1. This CDR3 region has 14 residues. Germline assignment: CDR1 DFQATT and CDR2 SNEGSKA (reference sequence). V dropped 1 base and J dropped 6; count of bases not matched to a gene: 4. Here the CDR3 DNA reads TGCAGTGCTAGAGCCGGGACAGGGATTCAGCCCCAGCATTTT. It yields the protein CSARAGTGIQPQHF.

This clonotype was detected only once. The chain is built from TRBV6-5 and TRBJ1-2, with a weak D call TRBD1 (6 bases). V was clipped by 8 bases and J by 4 bases, with 17 bases between them. Looked up from germline, CDR1 is MNHEY and CDR2 is SVGAGI. The CDR3 covers 14 residues. In nucleotides, the CDR3 is TGTGCCAGCGGGGAAACGGGACAATCCTATGGCTACACCTTC. Translating it yields CASGETGQSYGYTF.

The chain carries TRBV20-1 and TRBJ2-1; 8 nucleotides agree with TRBD2. Germline V gives CDR1 DFQATT, CDR2 SNEGSKA (reference sequence). The trim removed 7 bases at V and 10 bases at J, leaving 15 bases unmatched. The CDR3 is made up of 14 amino acids. The CDR3, as DNA: TGCAGTGTCAAGCGGGAGCCTCCCCTTGTGGAGCAGTTCTTC. As protein: CSVKREPPLVEQFF.

This clonotype was counted once. The rearrangement joins TRBV20-1 to TRBJ2-7; possibly TRBD2 for D (5 bases). The germline gives CDR1 DFQATT, CDR2 SNEGSKA (reference sequence). CDR3 length: 12 residues. The V gene lost 4 bases and the J gene lost 5 bases, with 12 bases spanning the gap. The CDR3 loop reads CSAKRIGNEQYF. CDR3 DNA: TGCAGTGCTAAGCGGATCGGGAACGAGCAGTACTTC.

This clonotype appeared a single time. V is TRBV20-1 and J is TRBJ1-1; no firm D call. Trimming cost V 2 bases and J 3 bases, with 7 bases left between them. The CDR3 is 12 amino acids. Germline CDR1 is DFQATT and CDR2 is SNEGSKA (reference sequence). CDR3 sequence reads: CSARWGYTEAFF. The CDR3 DNA is TGCAGTGCTAGATGGGGTTACACTGAAGCTTTCTTT.

V is TRBV6-6 and J is TRBJ1-6; D unclear. V was trimmed by 11 bases and J by 8 bases, leaving 19 bases between them. This CDR3 is 14 amino acids long. Germline CDR1 is MNHNY and CDR2 is SVGAGI (reference sequence). The CDR3 DNA reads as TGTGCCTCGCGCAGCCCGTTTGGAGATTCACCCCTCCACTTT. Translation gives CASRSPFGDSPLHF.

The chain joins TRBV3-1 to TRBJ2-5; D unclear. The CDR3 extends over 11 amino acids. CDR1 and CDR2 (germline): LGHDT, YNNKEL (reference sequence). With 7 bases removed from V and 3 bases from J, the gap between germline ends came to 6 bases. The CDR3 is CASIGEETQYF. Here the CDR3 DNA reads TGTGCCAGCATTGGGGAAGAGACCCAGTACTTC.

The genes are TRBV29-1 and TRBJ2-1; 15 bases are a match to TRBD2. J gave up 0 bases and V 8 bases, and 8 bases lay outside the gene matches. CDR1 is SQVTM and CDR2 is ANQGSEA in the germline V gene. The CDR3 length is 17 residues. In DNA, the CDR3 is TGCAGCCTAACGGGACTAGCGGGGGGCATCTCCTACAATGAGCAGTTCTTC. This gives the protein CSLTGLAGGISYNEQFF.

The chain has TRBV4-2 and TRBJ2-7; 15 nucleotides line up with TRBD2. This CDR3 comprises 17 residues. The J segment lost 6 bases and the V segment lost 2 bases, leaving 8 bases of the junction unmatched. Germline loops: CDR1 LGHNA, CDR2 YNFKEQ. CDR3 in DNA: TGTGCCAGCAGCCAAATATCAACGGGACTAGCGGGAGGCGAGCAGTACTTC. Protein sequence: CASSQISTGLAGGEQYF.

This clonotype has only one observation. This chain uses TRBV20-1 with TRBJ2-5, with D tentatively TRBD2 (6 bases). The CDR3 totals 14 residues. Trimming removed 5 bases from V and 2 bases from J, with 15 bases in between. Germline loops: CDR1 DFQATT, CDR2 SNEGSKA (reference sequence). This chain's CDR3 is CSASPAGTQETQYF. CDR3 coding DNA: TGCAGTGCTTCGCCAGCCGGGACTCAAGAGACCCAGTACTTC.